The 28 T cell receptor beta chains given below trace back to one sample, sequenced in a study of blood T cell repertoires in COVID-19. Libraries were prepared by immunoSEQ multiplex PCR; TCRdb keeps only in-frame clonotypes and omits some of them. The sample has approximately 100,000 clones; roughly 85% are singletons. The source material was peripheral blood. These receptors came from a woman in her sixties or seventies with active or convalescent COVID-19.

The chain links TRBV5-1 to TRBJ2-1; tentative D call: TRBD1 (6 bases). The V end was cut by 0 bases, the J end by 8 bases, with 12 bases between. The length of the CDR3 is 14 residues. In germline, CDR1 is SGHRS, CDR2 YFSETQ. The CDR3 region is CASSLGQESDEQFF. CDR3 DNA sequence: TGCGCCAGCAGCTTGGGACAGGAAAGCGATGAGCAGTTCTTC.

The gene calls are TRBV9 and TRBJ2-5, with D perhaps matching TRBD2 (6 bases). V lost 0 bases and J 1 base, leaving 10 bases between the germline ends. In germline, CDR1 is SGDLS, CDR2 YYNGEE. The CDR3 extends over 15 amino acids. In DNA, the CDR3 is TGTGCCAGCAGCGTAGCTTTCGGGGGCCAAGAGACCCAGTACTTC. It codes for CASSVAFGGQETQYF.

The chain couples TRBV7-9 to TRBJ1-1, with unresolved D. The CDR3 has 15 residues. V gave up 5 bases and J gave up 0 bases, with 13 bases separating them. The V gene's germline CDR1 is SEHNR and CDR2 FQNEAQ (reference sequence). CDR3 in amino acids: CASSPSAKMNTEAFF. CDR3 DNA: TGTGCCAGCAGCCCTAGTGCGAAGATGAACACTGAAGCTTTCTTT.

The rearrangement joins TRBV7-9 to TRBJ2-1; D may be TRBD2 (5 bases). The CDR3 runs to 17 residues. V lost 5 bases to trimming and J lost 2 bases, with 19 bases between them. Germline CDR1 reads SEHNR; CDR2 reads FQNEAQ (reference sequence). The CDR3, as DNA: TGTGCCAGCAGCCCCGGGCGGCGGGCCCCGACCTACAATGAGCAGTTCTTC. Its protein product is CASSPGRRAPTYNEQFF.

This clone was seen a single time. The chain couples TRBV27 to TRBJ2-5; weak D call: TRBD1 (6 bases). V was trimmed by 1 base and J by 5 bases, leaving 11 bases between them. This CDR3 has 14 residues. Germline assignment: CDR1 MNHEY and CDR2 SMNVEV (reference sequence). The CDR3 nucleotides read TGTGCCAGCAGTTTATGGGGGCCTAGGGAGACCCAGTACTTC. Protein sequence: CASSLWGPRETQYF.

The genes are TRBV30 and TRBJ2-5; TRBD1 agrees at 7 bases. In germline, CDR1 is GTSNPN, CDR2 SVGIG (reference sequence). This CDR3 region has 13 residues. Trimming at V came to 8 bases and at J to 4 bases, leaving 10 bases not matched to a gene. The CDR3 region has the DNA TGTGCCGGGAACCCCAGGGGGAGAGAGACCCAGTACTTC. This sequence encodes CAGNPRGRETQYF.

This chain connects TRBV4-2 to TRBJ1-5, with a tentative D call TRBD1 (5 bases). Germline V gives CDR1 LGHNA, CDR2 YNFKEQ. This CDR3 is 15 amino acids long. Trimming took off 0 bases at V and 6 bases at J, with 12 bases between the two ends. The CDR3, as DNA: TGTGCCAGCAGCCAAGAACCCAGGGATGCTCAGCCCCAGCATTTT. Protein product: CASSQEPRDAQPQHF.

This CDR3 is CASSVGGTVYTDTQYF. For the CDR3, the DNA is TGTGCCAGCAGCGTAGGTGGGACAGTTTACACAGATACGCAGTATTTT. The gene calls are TRBV9 and TRBJ2-3; 7 bases map to TRBD1. V was pared by 0 bases and J by 2 bases, with 6 bases of the junction left unmatched. This CDR3 has 16 amino acids. Looked up from germline, CDR1 is SGDLS and CDR2 is YYNGEE.

This sequence joins TRBV5-1 and TRBJ1-2; D not resolved. This CDR3 is 12 amino acids long. V was cut by 4 bases and J by 6 bases, with 10 bases left in between. CDR1 SGHRS and CDR2 YFSETQ come from the germline V gene. Here the CDR3 DNA reads TGCGCCAGCAGCCCCCCATCGGATGGCTACACCTTC. This encodes CASSPPSDGYTF.

The chain is built from TRBV5-1 and TRBJ2-5, with 9 bases aligning to TRBD2. Losses at the gene ends were 0 bases for V and 4 bases for J; bases not matched to a gene: 4. This CDR3 spans 15 amino acids. Germline V lookup: CDR1 SGHRS, CDR2 YFSETQ. CDR3 nucleotide sequence: TGCGCCAGCAGCTTGGCAGGCGGGGGGGCAGAGACCCAGTACTTC. This translates into CASSLAGGGAETQYF.

The CDR3 bases are TGTGCCAGCAGCTTAGCGCGGGGGGGTCCTGGAAACACCATATATTTT. Protein product: CASSLARGGPGNTIYF. The chain recombines TRBV7-9 with TRBJ1-3; a possible D gene is TRBD1 (5 bases). Germline V CDR1 and CDR2: SEHNR, FQNEAQ (reference sequence). The germline V and J ends were trimmed by 0 bases and 2 bases, with 11 bases remaining between them. CDR3 length: 16 amino acids. The complete variable domain, with remaining parts taken from reference TRBV7-9 and TRBJ1-3, reads DTGVSQNPRHKITKRGQNVTFRCDPISEHNRLYWYRQTLGQGPEFLTYFQNEAQLEKSRLLSDRFSAERPKGSFSTLEIQRTEQGDSAMYLCASSLARGGPGNTIYFGEGSWLTVV.

The rearrangement joins TRBV2 to TRBJ1-4, with TRBD1 matching over 7 bases. V lost 6 bases, J lost 2 bases, and 6 bases stayed unmatched. The CDR3 consists of 15 residues. CDR1 and CDR2 (germline): SNHLY, FYNNEI. The CDR3 region is CASSDRGHTNEKLFF. CDR3 coding DNA: TGTGCCAGCAGCGATAGGGGGCACACTAATGAAAAACTGTTTTTT.

The chain links TRBV4-2 to TRBJ2-7; weak D call: TRBD2 (6 bases). V was shortened by 1 base and J by 4 bases, with 23 bases between the two germline ends. In germline, CDR1 is LGHNA, CDR2 YNFKEQ. The CDR3 extends over 18 amino acids. The CDR3 nucleotides read TGTGCCAGCAGCCAAGTTGAAGGTAGCGGCTCTTTTCAATACGAGCAGTACTTC. The encoded protein is CASSQVEGSGSFQYEQYF.

This clone turned up a few times. This chain uses TRBV4-1 with TRBJ2-7; D is perhaps TRBD1 (5 bases). The CDR3 consists of 15 residues. CDR1 is MGHRA, CDR2 YSYEKL, per germline. V was pared by 0 bases and J by 2 bases, with 11 bases between. CDR3 residues: CASSQDQGNPYEQYF. The CDR3 bases are TGCGCCAGCAGCCAAGATCAGGGAAACCCCTACGAGCAGTACTTC.

The chain recombines TRBV5-4 with TRBJ1-4; D remains unclear. CDR3 size: 14 residues. V lost 4 bases to trimming and J lost 0 bases, with 7 bases between them. In germline, CDR1 is SGHNT, CDR2 YYREEE (reference sequence). The CDR3 bases are TGTGCCAGCAGCCAATTTGCAACTAATGAAAAACTGTTTTTT. Its translation: CASSQFATNEKLFF.

The gene calls are TRBV29-1 and TRBJ1-2; the D is unclear. V was shortened by 6 bases and J by 3 bases, with 5 bases between the two germline ends. CDR3 length equals 10 residues. The germline CDR1 and CDR2 sequences are SQVTM and ANQGSEA. The CDR3 coding sequence is TGCAGCGTCCATGACTATGGCTACACCTTC. Translating gives CSVHDYGYTF.

The rearrangement joins TRBV24-1 to TRBJ2-5; TRBD2 aligns across 13 bases. Germline V gene sequence: CDR1 KGHDR, CDR2 SFDVKD. The CDR3 spans 19 residues. J was trimmed by 1 base and V by 2 bases; bases with no gene match: 9. The DNA for the CDR3 is TGTGCCACCAGTGATTGGGGACTAGCGGGGACTGGTTTCCAAGAGACCCAGTACTTC. It yields the protein CATSDWGLAGTGFQETQYF.

The chain has TRBV9 and TRBJ2-1; TRBD2 is a possible D gene (6 bases). This CDR3 spans 13 amino acids. V lost 7 bases to trimming and J lost 4 bases, with 12 bases between them. Germline V gene lookup returns CDR1 SGDLS and CDR2 YYNGEE. CDR3 sequence reads: CASGGNNYNEQFF. In DNA form, the CDR3 reads TGTGCCAGCGGGGGGAACAATTACAATGAGCAGTTCTTC. Together with reference TRBV9 and TRBJ2-1, the CDR3 gives the full variable domain: DSGVTQTPKHLITATGQRVTLRCSPRSGDLSVYWYQQSLDQGLQFLIQYYNGEERAKGNILERFSAQQFPDLHSELNLSSLELGDSALYFCASGGNNYNEQFFGPGTRLTVL.

V is TRBV2 and J is TRBJ2-3; TRBD2 matches at 8 bases. Germline trimming cut 6 bases from V and 0 bases from J; bases unmatched to any gene: 8. Germline values: CDR1 SNHLY, CDR2 FYNNEI. This CDR3 comprises 16 residues. The DNA for the CDR3 is TGTGCCAGCAGCCCCGGGGGGGGAATCAGCACAGATACGCAGTATTTT. Its protein is CASSPGGGISTDTQYF.

J is TRBJ2-2 and V is TRBV11-3, with TRBD1 identical over 8 bases. J was trimmed by 7 bases and V by 7 bases; bases with no gene match: 5. Germline-derived CDR1 and CDR2 are SGHNT and YENEEA. The CDR3 has 13 residues. DNA of the CDR3: TGTGCCAGCACTGAACAGGGGGGCGGGGAGCTGTTTTTT. Its protein product is CASTEQGGGELFF.

The chain carries TRBV5-1 and TRBJ1-5; 7 positions match TRBD1. The V and J ends lost 0 bases and 6 bases, in that order; junction bases with no gene match: 9. This CDR3 has 16 amino acids. The V gene's germline CDR1 is SGHRS and CDR2 YFSETQ. CDR3 in DNA: TGCGCCAGCAGCTTGGGTGACCGACAGGGAGGTCAGCCCCAGCATTTT. This codes for CASSLGDRQGGQPQHF.

V is TRBV28 and J is TRBJ2-7, with D maybe TRBD2 (7 bases). V was pared by 7 bases and J by 5 bases, with 18 bases between. Germline-derived CDR1 and CDR2 are MDHEN and SYDVKM. CDR3 length equals 14 residues. CDR3 residues: CASTKGGGWDEQYF. DNA of the CDR3: TGTGCCAGCACCAAGGGCGGGGGCTGGGACGAGCAGTACTTC.

The J gene is TRBJ1-5, the V gene TRBV28, with TRBD1 as a possible D gene (5 bases). The germline V gene encodes CDR1 MDHEN and CDR2 SYDVKM. Trimming removed 5 bases at V and 0 bases at J, with 14 bases between. The CDR3 runs to 16 residues. This CDR3 reads CASSPRRADSNQPQHF. The CDR3 region has the DNA TGTGCCAGCAGTCCGCGCAGGGCAGATAGCAATCAGCCCCAGCATTTT.

This chain connects TRBV5-4 to TRBJ1-2, with 12 bases matching TRBD1. V lost 0 bases and J lost 6; bases outside the gene matches: 9. CDR1 SGHNT and CDR2 YYREEE come from the germline V gene (reference sequence). The CDR3 totals 17 residues. The CDR3 sequence is CASSLGDRGPLGDGYTF. CDR3 DNA sequence: TGTGCCAGCAGCTTGGGGGACAGGGGGCCCCTGGGGGATGGCTACACCTTC.

V gene TRBV19 combines with J gene TRBJ1-5; the D gene is possibly TRBD1 (6 bases). CDR1 and CDR2 from the germline V gene are LNHDA and SQIVND (reference sequence). Trimming took 5 bases from V and 5 from J, leaving 13 bases between them. The CDR3 runs 14 residues. The CDR3 loop is CASSPFEGDQPQHF. The CDR3 DNA sequence: TGTGCCAGTAGTCCCTTTGAGGGGGATCAGCCCCAGCATTTT.

The CDR3 loop reads CAWSAGWDTGELFF. The CDR3 DNA is TGTGCCTGGAGCGCAGGGTGGGACACCGGGGAGCTGTTTTTT. This sequence joins TRBV30 and TRBJ2-2; a weak D match, TRBD1 (5 bases). Trimming stripped 3 bases from V and 3 bases from J, with 11 bases between. Germline CDR1 GTSNPN, CDR2 SVGIG (reference sequence). CDR3 length equals 14 residues.

The chain is built from TRBV7-2 and TRBJ2-4, with TRBD2 matching over 7 bases. Germline CDR1 is SGHTA and CDR2 is FQGNSA. Trimming cost V 1 base and J 3 bases; bases outside gene matches: 0. The CDR3 sequence is 14 residues long. The CDR3 sequence is CASSLGGGKNIQYF. The CDR3, as DNA: TGTGCCAGCAGCTTAGGCGGGGGCAAAAACATTCAGTACTTC.

The CDR3, as DNA: TGTGCCAGCAGCTTAGCGGGGCACACTGAAGCTTTCTTT. The encoded protein is CASSLAGHTEAFF. The J gene is TRBJ1-1, the V gene TRBV7-2; D is perhaps TRBD1 (5 bases). Deletions cut 0 bases from V and 3 bases from J, with 5 bases between. The germline CDR1 and CDR2 sequences are SGHTA and FQGNSA. The CDR3 length is 13 residues.